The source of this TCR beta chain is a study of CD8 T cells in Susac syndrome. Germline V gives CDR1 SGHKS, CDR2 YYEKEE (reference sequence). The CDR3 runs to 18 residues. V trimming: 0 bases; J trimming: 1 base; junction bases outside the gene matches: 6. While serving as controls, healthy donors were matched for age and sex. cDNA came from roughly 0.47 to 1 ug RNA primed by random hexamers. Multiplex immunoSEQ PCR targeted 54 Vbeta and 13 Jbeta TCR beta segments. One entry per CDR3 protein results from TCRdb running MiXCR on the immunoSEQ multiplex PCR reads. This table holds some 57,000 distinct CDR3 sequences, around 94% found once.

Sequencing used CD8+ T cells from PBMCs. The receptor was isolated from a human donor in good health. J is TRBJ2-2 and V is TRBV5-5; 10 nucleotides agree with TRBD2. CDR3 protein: CASSLADGLAENTGELFF. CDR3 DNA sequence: TGTGCCAGCAGCTTGGCAGACGGACTAGCGGAGAACACCGGGGAGCTGTTTTTT.